This TCR beta chain emerged from a study of cytomegalovirus exposure and HLA in healthy donors. Study results and limitations: When a later analysis was performed, an Asian-associated ancestry cluster reportedly had fewer N-insertions than the approximately 700-donor mean.

On this clone itself: Its target is unknown.

The PCR ran on 60 Vbeta and 13 Jbeta primers. Libraries were prepared by immunoSEQ multiplex PCR; TCRdb keeps only in-frame clonotypes and omits some of them. The table includes 95,000 to 150,000 clones, 50% to 75% detected once. The TCR was taken from a middle-aged woman in good health and CMV-seropositive. The sample taken for sequencing was PBMCs.

The CDR3 DNA reads TGTGCCAGCAAATCACATCATAATTCACCCCTCCACTTT. Translation: CASKSHHNSPLHF. The chain links TRBV28 to TRBJ1-6; D is undetermined. Germline values: CDR1 MDHEN, CDR2 SYDVKM. V was clipped by 7 bases and J by 5 bases, with 9 bases between them. The CDR3 has 13 amino acids. The whole variable domain, remainder taken from reference TRBV28 and TRBJ1-6, is DVKVTQSSRYLVKRTGEKVFLECVQDMDHENMFWYRQDPGLGLRLIYFSYDVKMKEKGDIPEGYSVSREKKERFSLILESASTNQTSMYLCASKSHHNSPLHFGNGTRLTVT.